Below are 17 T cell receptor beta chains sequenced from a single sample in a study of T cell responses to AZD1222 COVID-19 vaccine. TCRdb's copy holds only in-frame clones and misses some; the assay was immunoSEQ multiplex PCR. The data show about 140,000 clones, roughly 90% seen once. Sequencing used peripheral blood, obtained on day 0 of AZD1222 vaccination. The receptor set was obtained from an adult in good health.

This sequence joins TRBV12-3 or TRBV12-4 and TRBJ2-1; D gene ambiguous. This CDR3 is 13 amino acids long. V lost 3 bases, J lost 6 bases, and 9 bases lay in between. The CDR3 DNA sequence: TGTGCCAGCAGTTTTGAGACCTCCAATGAGCAGTTCTTC. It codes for CASSFETSNEQFF.

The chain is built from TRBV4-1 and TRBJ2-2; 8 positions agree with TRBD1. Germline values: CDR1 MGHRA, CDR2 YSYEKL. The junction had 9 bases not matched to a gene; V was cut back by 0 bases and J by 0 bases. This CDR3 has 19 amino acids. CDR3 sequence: CASSQDSTGVGTNTGELFF. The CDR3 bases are TGCGCCAGCAGCCAAGATTCGACAGGGGTCGGAACGAACACCGGGGAGCTGTTTTTT.

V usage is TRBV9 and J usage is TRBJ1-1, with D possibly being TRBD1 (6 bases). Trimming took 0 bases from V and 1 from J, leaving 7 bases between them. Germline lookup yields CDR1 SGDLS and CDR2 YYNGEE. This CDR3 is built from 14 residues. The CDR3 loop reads CASSVGTANTEAFF. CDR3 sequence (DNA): TGTGCCAGCAGCGTAGGGACAGCGAACACTGAAGCTTTCTTT. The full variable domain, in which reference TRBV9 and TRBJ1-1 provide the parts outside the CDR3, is DSGVTQTPKHLITATGQRVTLRCSPRSGDLSVYWYQQSLDQGLQFLIQYYNGEERAKGNILERFSAQQFPDLHSELNLSSLELGDSALYFCASSVGTANTEAFFGQGTRLTVV.

The CDR3 loop is CASSQGQGAMSYNSPLHF. The DNA of the CDR3 is TGTGCCAGCAGCCAGGGACAGGGGGCTATGTCCTATAATTCACCCCTCCACTTT. The J gene is TRBJ1-6, the V gene TRBV5-5, with TRBD1 matching 12 bases. V dropped 4 bases and J dropped 1; count of bases not matched to a gene: 6. This CDR3 contains 18 residues. CDR1 is SGHKS and CDR2 is YYEKEE in the germline V gene (reference sequence).

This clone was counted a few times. CDR3 residues: CASSYLPGGYGYTF. Here the CDR3 DNA reads TGTGCCAGCAGCTACCTCCCAGGAGGGTATGGCTACACCTTC. The chain uses TRBV7-3 and TRBJ1-2; D unclear. The CDR3 sequence is 14 residues long. The germline V gene encodes CDR1 SGHTA and CDR2 FQGTGA. V gave up 4 bases and J gave up 5 bases, with 14 bases separating them.

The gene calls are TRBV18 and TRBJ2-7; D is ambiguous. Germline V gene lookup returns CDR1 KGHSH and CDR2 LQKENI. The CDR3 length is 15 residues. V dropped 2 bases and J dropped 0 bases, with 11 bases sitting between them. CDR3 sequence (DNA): TGTGCCAGCTCACCAACACAGAGGCTCTCCTACGAGCAGTACTTC. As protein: CASSPTQRLSYEQYF.

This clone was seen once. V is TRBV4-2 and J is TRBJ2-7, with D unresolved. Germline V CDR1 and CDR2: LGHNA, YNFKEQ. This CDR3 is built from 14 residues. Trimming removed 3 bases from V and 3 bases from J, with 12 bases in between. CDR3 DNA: TGTGCCAGCAGCCAGGAGACTCTAAGCTACGAGCAGTACTTC. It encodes CASSQETLSYEQYF.

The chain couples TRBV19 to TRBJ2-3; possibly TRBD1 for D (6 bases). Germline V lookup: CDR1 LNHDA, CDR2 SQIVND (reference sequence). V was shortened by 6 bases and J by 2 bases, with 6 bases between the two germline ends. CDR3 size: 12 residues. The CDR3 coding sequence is TGTGCCAGTAGGGGGGCCACAGATACGCAGTATTTT. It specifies CASRGATDTQYF. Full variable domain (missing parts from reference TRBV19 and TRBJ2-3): DGGITQSPKYLFRKEGQNVTLSCEQNLNHDAMYWYRQDPGQGLRLIYYSQIVNDFQKGDIAEGYSVSREKKESFPLTVTSAQKNPTAFYLCASRGATDTQYFGPGTRLTVL.

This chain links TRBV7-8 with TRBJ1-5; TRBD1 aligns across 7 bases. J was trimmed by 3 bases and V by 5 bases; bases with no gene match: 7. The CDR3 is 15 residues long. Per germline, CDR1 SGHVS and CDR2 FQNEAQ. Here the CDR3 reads CASSGNRGFNQPQHF. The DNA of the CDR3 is TGTGCCAGCAGCGGCAACAGGGGATTCAATCAGCCCCAGCATTTT.

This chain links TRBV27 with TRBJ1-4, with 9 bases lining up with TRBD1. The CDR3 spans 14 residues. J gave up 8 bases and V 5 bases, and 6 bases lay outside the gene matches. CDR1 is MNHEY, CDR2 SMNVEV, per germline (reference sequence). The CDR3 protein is CASSPLGTGEKLFF. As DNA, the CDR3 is TGTGCCAGCAGTCCTTTAGGGACAGGGGAAAAACTGTTTTTT. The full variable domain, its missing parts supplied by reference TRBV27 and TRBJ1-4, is EAQVTQNPRYLITVTGKKLTVTCSQNMNHEYMSWYRQDPGLGLRQIYYSMNVEVTDKGDVPEGYKVSRKEKRNFPLILESPSPNQTSLYFCASSPLGTGEKLFFGSGTQLSVL.

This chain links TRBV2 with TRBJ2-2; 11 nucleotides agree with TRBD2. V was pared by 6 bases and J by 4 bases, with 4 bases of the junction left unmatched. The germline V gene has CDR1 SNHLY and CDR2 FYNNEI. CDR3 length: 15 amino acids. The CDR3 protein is CASSATSGGTGELFF. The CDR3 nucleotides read TGTGCCAGCAGCGCCACTAGCGGGGGCACCGGGGAGCTGTTTTTT.

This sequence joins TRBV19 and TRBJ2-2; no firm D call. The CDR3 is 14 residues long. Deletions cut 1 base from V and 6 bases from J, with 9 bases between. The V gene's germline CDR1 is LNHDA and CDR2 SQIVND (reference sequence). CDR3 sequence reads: CASSIGRGPGELFF. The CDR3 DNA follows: TGTGCCAGTAGTATAGGGAGAGGTCCCGGGGAGCTGTTTTTT.

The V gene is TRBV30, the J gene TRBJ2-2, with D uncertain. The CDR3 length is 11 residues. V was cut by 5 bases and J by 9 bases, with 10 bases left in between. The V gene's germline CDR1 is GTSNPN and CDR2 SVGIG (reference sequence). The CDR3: CAWGPRRELFF. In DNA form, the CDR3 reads TGTGCCTGGGGCCCCCGGAGGGAGCTGTTTTTT.

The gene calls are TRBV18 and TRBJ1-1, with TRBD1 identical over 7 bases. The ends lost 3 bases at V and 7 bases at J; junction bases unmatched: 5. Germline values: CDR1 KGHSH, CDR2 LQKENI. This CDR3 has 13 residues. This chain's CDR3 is CASSPLDRVEAFF. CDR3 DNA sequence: TGTGCCAGCTCACCTTTAGACAGGGTTGAAGCTTTCTTT.

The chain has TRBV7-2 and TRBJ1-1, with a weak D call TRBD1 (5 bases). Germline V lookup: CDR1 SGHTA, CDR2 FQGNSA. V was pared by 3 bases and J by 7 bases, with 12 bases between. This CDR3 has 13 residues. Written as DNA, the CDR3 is TGTGCCAGCAGCTTTTCCAGGGAGGGTGAAGCTTTCTTT. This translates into CASSFSREGEAFF.

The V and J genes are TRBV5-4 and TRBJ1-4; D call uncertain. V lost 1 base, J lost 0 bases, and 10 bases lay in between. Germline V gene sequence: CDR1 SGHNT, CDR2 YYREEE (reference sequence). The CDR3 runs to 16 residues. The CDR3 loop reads CASSLYSVATNEKLFF. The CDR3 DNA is TGTGCCAGCAGCTTGTATTCGGTCGCAACTAATGAAAAACTGTTTTTT.

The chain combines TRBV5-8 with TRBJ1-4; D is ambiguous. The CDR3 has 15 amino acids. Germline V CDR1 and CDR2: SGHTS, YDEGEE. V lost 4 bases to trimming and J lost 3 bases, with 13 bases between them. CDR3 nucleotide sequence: TGTGCCAGCAGCATCCGGACGGCCCCTAATGAAAAACTGTTTTTT. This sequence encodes CASSIRTAPNEKLFF.